Presented here are 25 T cell receptor beta chains from one specimen sequenced in a study of T cell changes during pregnancy in multiple sclerosis. Profiling relied on immunoSEQ multiplex PCR, and the TCRdb table lists in-frame clones only, not all of them. The sample contains over 50,000 clones, around 92% of which appear only once. The sequencing used CD4+ T cells from peripheral blood mononuclear cells, collected in the third trimester of pregnancy. These receptors were taken from a female donor with multiple sclerosis, enrolled in a pregnancy study.

This rearrangement joins TRBV7-9 to TRBJ2-3; 10 bases fit TRBD2. This CDR3 region has 16 residues. The ends lost 1 base at V and 3 bases at J; junction bases unmatched: 4. Germline V gene sequence: CDR1 SEHNR, CDR2 FQNEAQ (reference sequence). DNA for the CDR3: TGTGCCAGCAGCTTAGTAGCTAGCGGGGGTACAGATACGCAGTATTTT. Translated, it gives CASSLVASGGTDTQYF.

The chain employs TRBV6-1 and TRBJ2-3; no firm D call. The V end was cut by 7 bases, the J end by 0 bases, with 11 bases between. The CDR3 loop spans 14 amino acids. Germline V gene sequence: CDR1 MNHNS, CDR2 SASEGT. The CDR3 sequence: CASTPMRSTDTQYF. The CDR3 nucleotides read TGTGCCAGCACCCCAATGAGGAGCACAGATACGCAGTATTTT.

The chain carries TRBV7-8 and TRBJ2-2; 7 nucleotides match TRBD1. Trimming cost V 5 bases and J 7 bases; bases outside gene matches: 10. This CDR3 is built from 15 residues. Germline V gene sequence: CDR1 SGHVS, CDR2 FQNEAQ. CDR3 in amino acids: CASSPRKQGHGELFF. DNA for the CDR3: TGTGCCAGCAGCCCTCGTAAACAGGGGCACGGGGAGCTGTTTTTT.

V is TRBV9 and J is TRBJ2-1; TRBD2 agrees at 7 bases. The V gene's germline CDR1 is SGDLS and CDR2 YYNGEE. After removal of 4 bases from V and 4 bases from J, the junction contained 8 bases not matched to a gene. CDR3 length equals 15 residues. CDR3 loop: CASSPQRGEYNEQFF. CDR3 bases: TGTGCCAGCAGCCCGCAGCGGGGAGAGTACAATGAGCAGTTCTTC.

The genes are TRBV7-3 and TRBJ2-1; a possible D gene is TRBD2 (7 bases). CDR1 is SGHTA and CDR2 is FQGTGA in the germline V gene. Between the trimmed V and J ends, which lost 5 bases and 3 bases, there was a span of 17 bases. This CDR3 is built from 16 residues. The CDR3 reads CASSPLGGGGYNEQFF. The CDR3 bases are TGTGCCAGCAGCCCCCTAGGGGGGGGCGGCTACAATGAGCAGTTCTTC.

Only one count was recorded for this clone. The genes are TRBV5-6 and TRBJ2-1; 11 bases line up with TRBD2. Germline loops: CDR1 SGHDT, CDR2 YYEEEE. Trimming took 5 bases from V and 7 from J; bases not matched to a gene: 8. This CDR3 spans 15 amino acids. The CDR3 is CASSLMRLAGNEQFF. CDR3 bases: TGTGCCAGCAGTCTCATGAGACTAGCGGGAAATGAGCAGTTCTTC.

The V and J genes are TRBV7-8 and TRBJ2-5, with 8 bases identical to TRBD2. V was pared by 1 base and J by 4 bases, with 8 bases of the junction left unmatched. The V gene's germline CDR1 is SGHVS and CDR2 FQNEAQ. CDR3 length equals 16 residues. CDR3 loop: CASSLVRGGGSETQYF. The CDR3 region has the DNA TGTGCCAGCAGCTTAGTCCGGGGCGGGGGGTCAGAGACCCAGTACTTC.

This chain links TRBV19 with TRBJ2-6; the D is unclear. Looked up from germline, CDR1 is LNHDA and CDR2 is SQIVND (reference sequence). The CDR3 runs 17 residues. Between the trimmed V and J ends, which lost 3 bases and 0 bases, there was a span of 12 bases. The CDR3 sequence is CASSISAGISGANVLTF. CDR3 nucleotide sequence: TGTGCCAGTAGTATTAGTGCAGGTATCTCTGGGGCCAACGTCCTGACTTTC.

V and J are TRBV18 and TRBJ2-7, with D hard to call. In germline, CDR1 is KGHSH, CDR2 LQKENI. V gave up 6 bases and J gave up 2 bases, with 14 bases separating them. The CDR3 contains 14 residues. The CDR3 DNA reads as TGTGCCAGCTCCCCCCCCCTAGGAACCTACGAGCAGTACTTC. It is translated as CASSPPLGTYEQYF.

CDR3 sequence (DNA): TGTGCCAGCAGCGTAGTGGGGGGGAGGAGTACTGAAGCTTTCTTT. This codes for CASSVVGGRSTEAFF. This chain uses TRBV9 with TRBJ1-1; a possible D gene is TRBD1 (5 bases). This CDR3 spans 15 amino acids. Germline V gives CDR1 SGDLS, CDR2 YYNGEE. The germline V and J ends were trimmed by 0 bases and 5 bases, with 14 bases remaining between them.

The chain links TRBV30 to TRBJ1-2; no definite D call. The CDR3 extends over 16 amino acids. Per the germline V gene, CDR1 is GTSNPN and CDR2 is SVGIG (reference sequence). V gave up 2 bases and J gave up 7 bases, with 23 bases separating them. In nucleotides, the CDR3 is TGTGCCTGGAGTACCCGGGATTTCTGGACGCTACGTGGCTACACCTTC. This codes for CAWSTRDFWTLRGYTF.

The chain employs TRBV19 and TRBJ2-7; tentatively, D is TRBD2 (6 bases). Germline V gives CDR1 LNHDA, CDR2 SQIVND (reference sequence). The CDR3 consists of 14 residues. With 1 base removed from V and 3 bases from J, the gap between germline ends came to 10 bases. The CDR3 region has the DNA TGTGCCAGTAGTATAGGCGGGACGATCTACGAGCAGTACTTC. Translation gives CASSIGGTIYEQYF.

This clone was observed a single time. The chain combines TRBV5-5 with TRBJ2-7, with 9 bases aligning to TRBD1. CDR3 length equals 18 residues. Unmatched junction bases numbered 11, after V lost 1 base and J lost 0 bases. Germline V gene lookup returns CDR1 SGHKS and CDR2 YYEKEE (reference sequence). The chain's CDR3 is CASSLREQGAMGSYEQYF. The CDR3 DNA is TGTGCCAGCAGCTTGCGCGAACAGGGGGCGATGGGCTCCTACGAGCAGTACTTC.

V is TRBV30 and J is TRBJ1-2, with unresolved D. The CDR3 covers 15 residues. Germline CDR1 is GTSNPN and CDR2 is SVGIG (reference sequence). V lost 7 bases and J lost 3, with 21 bases in between. Here the CDR3 DNA reads TGTGCCTTCGTTTCACCAGGTTTTCAGGACTATGGCTACACCTTC. It translates to CAFVSPGFQDYGYTF.

This chain connects TRBV5-1 to TRBJ1-1; 8 bases agree with TRBD1. This CDR3 region has 13 residues. V gave up 3 bases and J gave up 5 bases; unmatched junction bases: 3. The germline gives CDR1 SGHRS, CDR2 YFSETQ. CDR3 nucleotides: TGCGCCAGCAGCTCCGGACAGGGAACTGAAGCTTTCTTT. This translates into CASSSGQGTEAFF.

This rearrangement joins TRBV7-9 to TRBJ1-3, with 8 bases matching TRBD1. Germline V lookup: CDR1 SEHNR, CDR2 FQNEAQ (reference sequence). Unmatched junction bases numbered 5, after V lost 5 bases and J lost 2 bases. The CDR3 spans 15 residues. CDR3 amino acids: CASSSQGAAGNTIYF. The CDR3 DNA sequence: TGTGCCAGCAGCAGCCAGGGGGCGGCTGGAAACACCATATATTTT.

CDR3 DNA sequence: TGTGCCAGTAGTATATTGTGGACTAGTCGGGAGACCCAGTACTTC. Amino acids: CASSILWTSRETQYF. The chain couples TRBV19 to TRBJ2-5; 7 bases line up with TRBD2. Germline lookup yields CDR1 LNHDA and CDR2 SQIVND (reference sequence). V was pared by 2 bases and J by 5 bases, with 8 bases of the junction left unmatched. The CDR3 length is 15 residues.

Here the CDR3 reads CASSPPGQGSFGTQYF. CDR3 sequence (DNA): TGTGCCAGCAGCCCCCCGGGACAGGGTAGTTTCGGTACGCAGTATTTT. The rearrangement uses TRBV5-4 and TRBJ2-3, with 9 bases that match TRBD1. The CDR3 contains 16 residues. Germline assignment: CDR1 SGHNT and CDR2 YYREEE (reference sequence). The V segment lost 4 bases and the J segment 8 bases; nucleotides outside the gene matches: 14. Combining the CDR3 with reference TRBV5-4 and TRBJ2-3 gives the whole variable domain ETGVTQSPTHLIKTRGQQVTLRCSSQSGHNTVSWYQQALGQGPQFIFQYYREEENGRGNFPPRFSGLQFPNYSSELNVNALELDDSALYLCASSPPGQGSFGTQYFGPGTRLTVL.

J is TRBJ2-7 and V is TRBV7-8; D not certain. CDR3 length: 12 residues. The V and J ends lost 8 bases and 1 base respectively, with 9 bases between them. CDR1 is SGHVS and CDR2 is FQNEAQ in the germline V gene. CDR3 protein: CASAWASYEQYF. CDR3 coding DNA: TGTGCCAGCGCCTGGGCTTCCTACGAGCAGTACTTC.

This chain uses TRBV7-3 with TRBJ2-5; 8 positions agree with TRBD2. After removal of 5 bases from V and 5 bases from J, the junction contained 4 bases not matched to a gene. Germline CDR1 is SGHTA and CDR2 is FQGTGA. This CDR3 contains 13 residues. The CDR3 nucleotides are TGTGCCAGCAGCAGCCGCGGGGGGGAGACCCAGTACTTC. Translating it yields CASSSRGGETQYF. The variable domain in full, with the rest retrieved from reference TRBV7-3 and TRBJ2-5, is GAGVSQTPSNKVTEKGKYVELRCDPISGHTALYWYRQSLGQGPEFLIYFQGTGAADDSGLPNDRFFAVRPEGSVSTLKIQRTERGDSAVYLCASSSRGGETQYFGPGTRLLVL.

This clone came up once. The genes are TRBV7-6 and TRBJ2-2; D is possibly TRBD2 (6 bases). Between the trimmed V and J ends, which lost 7 bases and 6 bases, there was a span of 21 bases. In germline, CDR1 is SGHVS, CDR2 FNYEAQ. This CDR3 spans 16 amino acids. Written as DNA, the CDR3 is TGTGCCAGCACCTACTGGGCGGGACCTACCTCCGGGGAGCTGTTTTTT. As protein: CASTYWAGPTSGELFF.

The CDR3 reads CASSEERAGANVLTF. The CDR3 DNA sequence: TGTGCCAGCAGTGAAGAGAGGGCTGGGGCCAACGTCCTGACTTTC. The gene calls are TRBV2 and TRBJ2-6, with D tentatively TRBD2 (5 bases). The germline V gene has CDR1 SNHLY and CDR2 FYNNEI. The V and J ends lost 1 base and 2 bases respectively, with 6 bases between them. The CDR3 contains 15 residues.

This sequence joins TRBV19 and TRBJ2-7, with D hard to call. Germline V gene sequence: CDR1 LNHDA, CDR2 SQIVND (reference sequence). V was cut by 5 bases and J by 5 bases, with 13 bases left in between. CDR3 length: 13 residues. The CDR3 loop is CASSSGYYNEQYF. In DNA, the CDR3 is TGTGCCAGTAGTTCCGGGTACTACAACGAGCAGTACTTC.

The rearrangement joins TRBV7-3 to TRBJ2-1, with 8 bases matching TRBD2. This CDR3 spans 13 amino acids. The germline V gene has CDR1 SGHTA and CDR2 FQGTGA. J lost 8 bases, V lost 0 bases, and 0 bases had no gene match. CDR3: CASSLTSGDEQFF. For the CDR3, the DNA is TGTGCCAGCAGCTTAACTAGCGGGGATGAGCAGTTCTTC.

V is TRBV7-3 and J is TRBJ2-7; no firm D call. Germline CDR1 and CDR2: SGHTA and FQGTGA. CDR3 length equals 13 residues. Deletions cut 1 base from V and 1 base from J, with 5 bases between. The CDR3 region is CASSLRPSYEQYF. The CDR3 DNA is TGTGCCAGCAGCTTAAGGCCTTCCTACGAGCAGTACTTC.